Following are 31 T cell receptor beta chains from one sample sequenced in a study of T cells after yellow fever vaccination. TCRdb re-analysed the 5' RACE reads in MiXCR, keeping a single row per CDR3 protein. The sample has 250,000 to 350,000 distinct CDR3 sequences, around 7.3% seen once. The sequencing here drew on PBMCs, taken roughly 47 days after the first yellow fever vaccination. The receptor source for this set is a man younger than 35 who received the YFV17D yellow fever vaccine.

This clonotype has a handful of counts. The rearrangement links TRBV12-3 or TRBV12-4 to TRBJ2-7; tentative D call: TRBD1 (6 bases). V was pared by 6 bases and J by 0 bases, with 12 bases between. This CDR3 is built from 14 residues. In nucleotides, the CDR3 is TGTGCCAGCAGCCGGACAGCCTACTCCTACGAGCAGTACTTC. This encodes CASSRTAYSYEQYF.

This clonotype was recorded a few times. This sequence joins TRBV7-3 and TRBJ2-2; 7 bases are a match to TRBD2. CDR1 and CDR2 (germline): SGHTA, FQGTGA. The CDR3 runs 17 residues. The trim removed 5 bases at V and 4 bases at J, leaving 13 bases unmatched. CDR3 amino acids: CASSKNGGGTGTGELFF. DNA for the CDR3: TGTGCCAGCAGCAAGAATGGGGGGGGAACAGGCACCGGGGAGCTGTTTTTT.

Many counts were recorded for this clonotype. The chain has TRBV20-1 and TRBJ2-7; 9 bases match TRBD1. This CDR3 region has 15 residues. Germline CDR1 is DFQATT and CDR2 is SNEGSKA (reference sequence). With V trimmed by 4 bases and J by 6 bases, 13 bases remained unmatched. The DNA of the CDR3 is TGCAGTGCTACACTTGATCGACAGGGGGTCCGCGAGCAGTACTTC. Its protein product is CSATLDRQGVREQYF.

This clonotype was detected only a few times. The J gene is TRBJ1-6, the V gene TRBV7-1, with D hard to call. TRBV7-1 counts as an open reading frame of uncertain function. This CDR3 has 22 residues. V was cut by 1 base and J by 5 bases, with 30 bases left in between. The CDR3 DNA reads TGTGCCAGCAGCTCAGTGATCTCCCGTCGTACCCCCGGCGGGAATAATAATTCACCCCTCCACTTT. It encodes CASSSVISRRTPGGNNNSPLHF.

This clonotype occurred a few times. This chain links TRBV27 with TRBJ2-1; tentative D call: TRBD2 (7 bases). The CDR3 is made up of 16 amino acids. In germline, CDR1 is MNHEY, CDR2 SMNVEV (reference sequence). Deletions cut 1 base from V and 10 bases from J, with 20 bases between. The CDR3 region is CASSLFDGGASREQFF. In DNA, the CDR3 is TGTGCCAGCAGTTTATTTGATGGGGGGGCCTCGCGAGAGCAGTTCTTC.

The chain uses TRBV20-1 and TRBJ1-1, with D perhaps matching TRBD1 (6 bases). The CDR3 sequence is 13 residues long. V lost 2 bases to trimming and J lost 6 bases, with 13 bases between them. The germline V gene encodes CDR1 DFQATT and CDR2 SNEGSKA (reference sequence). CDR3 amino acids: CSARQGIASEAFF. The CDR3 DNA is TGCAGTGCTAGACAGGGGATCGCCTCTGAAGCTTTCTTT.

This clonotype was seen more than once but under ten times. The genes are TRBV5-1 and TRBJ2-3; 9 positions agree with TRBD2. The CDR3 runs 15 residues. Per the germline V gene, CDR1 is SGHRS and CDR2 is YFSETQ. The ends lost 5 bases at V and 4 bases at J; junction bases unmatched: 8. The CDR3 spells CASSSLAGQADTQYF. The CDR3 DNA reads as TGCGCCAGCAGTTCCCTAGCGGGGCAAGCAGATACGCAGTATTTT.

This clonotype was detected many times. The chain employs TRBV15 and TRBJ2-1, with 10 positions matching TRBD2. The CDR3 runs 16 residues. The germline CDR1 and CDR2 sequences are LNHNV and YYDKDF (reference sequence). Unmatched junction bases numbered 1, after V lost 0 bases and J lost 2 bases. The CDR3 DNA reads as TGTGCCACCAGCAGAGAGAGCGGGGGGGCCTACAATGAGCAGTTCTTC. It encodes CATSRESGGAYNEQFF. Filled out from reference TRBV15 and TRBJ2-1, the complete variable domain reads DAMVIQNPRYQVTQFGKPVTLSCSQTLNHNVMYWYQQKSSQAPKLLFHYYDKDFNNEADTPDNFQSRRPNTSFCFLDIRSPGLGDTAMYLCATSRESGGAYNEQFFGPGTRLTVL.

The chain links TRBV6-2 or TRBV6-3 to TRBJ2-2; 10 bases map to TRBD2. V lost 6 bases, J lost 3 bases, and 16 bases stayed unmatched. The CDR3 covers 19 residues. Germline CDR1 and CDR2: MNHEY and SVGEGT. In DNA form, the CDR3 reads TGTGCCAGCAGATGCATCACTAGCGGGGAACACCCGGACACCGGGGAGCTGTTTTTT. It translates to CASRCITSGEHPDTGELFF.

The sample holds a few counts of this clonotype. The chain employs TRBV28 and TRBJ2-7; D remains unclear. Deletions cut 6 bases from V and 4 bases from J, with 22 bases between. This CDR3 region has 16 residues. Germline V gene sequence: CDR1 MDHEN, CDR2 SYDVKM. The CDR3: CASSPPPGYISYEQYV. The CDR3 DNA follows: TGTGCCAGCAGCCCCCCTCCCGGCTATATTTCTTACGAGCAGTACGTC.

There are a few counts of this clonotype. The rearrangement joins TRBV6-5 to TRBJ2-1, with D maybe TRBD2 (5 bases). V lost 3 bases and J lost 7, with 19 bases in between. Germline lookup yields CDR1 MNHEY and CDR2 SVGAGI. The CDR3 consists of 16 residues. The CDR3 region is CASSYSFVEGWNEQFF. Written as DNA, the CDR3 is TGTGCCAGCAGTTATTCTTTTGTTGAGGGTTGGAATGAGCAGTTCTTC.

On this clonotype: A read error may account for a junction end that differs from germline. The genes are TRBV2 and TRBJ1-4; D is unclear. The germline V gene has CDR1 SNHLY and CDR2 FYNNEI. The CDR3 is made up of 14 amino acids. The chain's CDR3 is CASGDIPMDEKLFF. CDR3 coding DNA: TGTGCCAGCGGTGACATACCCATGGATGAAAAACTGTTTTTT.

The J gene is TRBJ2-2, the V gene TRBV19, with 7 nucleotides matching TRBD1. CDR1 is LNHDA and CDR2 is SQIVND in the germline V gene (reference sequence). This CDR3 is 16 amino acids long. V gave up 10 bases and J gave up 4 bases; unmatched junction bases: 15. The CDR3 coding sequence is TGTGCCACCACGACCGGGCGGGCAGGGGGCACCGGGGAGCTGTTTTTT. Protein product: CATTTGRAGGTGELFF.

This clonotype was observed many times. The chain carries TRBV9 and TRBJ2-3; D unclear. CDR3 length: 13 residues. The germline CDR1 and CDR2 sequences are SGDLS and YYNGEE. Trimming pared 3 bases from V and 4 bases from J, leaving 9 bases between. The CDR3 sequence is CASSGPVADTQYF. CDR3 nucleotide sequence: TGTGCCAGCAGCGGCCCGGTGGCAGATACGCAGTATTTT.

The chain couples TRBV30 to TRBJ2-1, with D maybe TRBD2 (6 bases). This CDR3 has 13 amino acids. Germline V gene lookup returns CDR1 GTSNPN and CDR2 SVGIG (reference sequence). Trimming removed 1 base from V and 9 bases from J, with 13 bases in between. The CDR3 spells CAWSASLGGEQFF. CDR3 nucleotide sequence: TGTGCCTGGAGTGCCTCTCTGGGGGGTGAGCAGTTCTTC.

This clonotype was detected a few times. The CDR3 here is CASSGGYTF. The CDR3 DNA reads TGTGCCAGCTCGGGTGGCTACACCTTC. This sequence joins TRBV6-9 and TRBJ1-2; D unresolved. CDR1 MNHGY and CDR2 SVAAGI come from the germline V gene. The length of the CDR3 is 9 residues. Trimming pared 8 bases from V and 7 bases from J, leaving 5 bases between.

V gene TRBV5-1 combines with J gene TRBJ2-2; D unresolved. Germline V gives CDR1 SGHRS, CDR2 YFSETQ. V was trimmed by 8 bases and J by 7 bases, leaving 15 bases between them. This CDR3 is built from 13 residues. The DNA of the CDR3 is TGCGCCAGTCAGGTCCAACACAACGGGGAGCTGTTTTTT. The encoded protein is CASQVQHNGELFF.

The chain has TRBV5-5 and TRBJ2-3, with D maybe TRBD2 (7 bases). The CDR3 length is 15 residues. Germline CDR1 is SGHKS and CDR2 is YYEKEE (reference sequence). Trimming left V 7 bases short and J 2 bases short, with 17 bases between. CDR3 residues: CASLRGARNTDTQYF. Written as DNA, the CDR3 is TGTGCCAGCCTCCGGGGGGCGCGGAACACAGATACGCAGTATTTT.

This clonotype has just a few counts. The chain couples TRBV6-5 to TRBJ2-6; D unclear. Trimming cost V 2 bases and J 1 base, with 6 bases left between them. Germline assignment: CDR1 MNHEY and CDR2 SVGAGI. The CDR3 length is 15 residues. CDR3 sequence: CASSYQMSGANVLTF. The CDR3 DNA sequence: TGTGCCAGCAGTTACCAAATGTCTGGGGCCAACGTCCTGACTTTC.

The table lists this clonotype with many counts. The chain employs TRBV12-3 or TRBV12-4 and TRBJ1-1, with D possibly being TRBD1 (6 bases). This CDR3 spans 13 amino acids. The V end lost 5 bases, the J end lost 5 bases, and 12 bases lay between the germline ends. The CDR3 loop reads CASSPRGGTEAFF. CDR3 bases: TGTGCCAGCAGTCCAAGGGGGGGAACTGAAGCTTTCTTT.

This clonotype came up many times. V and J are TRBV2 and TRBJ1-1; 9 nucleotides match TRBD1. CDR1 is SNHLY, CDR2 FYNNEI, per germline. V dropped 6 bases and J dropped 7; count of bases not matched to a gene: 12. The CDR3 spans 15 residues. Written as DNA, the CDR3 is TGTGCCAGCAGCCTTCGGGGACAGGGTCAACTTGAAGCTTTCTTT. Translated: CASSLRGQGQLEAFF.

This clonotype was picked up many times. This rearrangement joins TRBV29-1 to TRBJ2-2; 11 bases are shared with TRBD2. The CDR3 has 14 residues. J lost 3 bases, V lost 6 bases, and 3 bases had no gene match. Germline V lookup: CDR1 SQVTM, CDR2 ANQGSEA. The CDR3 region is CSVPSGGYTGELFF. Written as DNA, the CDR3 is TGCAGCGTGCCTAGCGGGGGGTACACCGGGGAGCTGTTTTTT.

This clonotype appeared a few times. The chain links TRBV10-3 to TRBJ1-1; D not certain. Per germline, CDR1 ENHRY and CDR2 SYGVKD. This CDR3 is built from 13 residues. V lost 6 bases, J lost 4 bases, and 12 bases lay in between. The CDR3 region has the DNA TGTGCCATCAGGATGACAATCGGCACTGAAGCTTTCTTT. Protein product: CAIRMTIGTEAFF.

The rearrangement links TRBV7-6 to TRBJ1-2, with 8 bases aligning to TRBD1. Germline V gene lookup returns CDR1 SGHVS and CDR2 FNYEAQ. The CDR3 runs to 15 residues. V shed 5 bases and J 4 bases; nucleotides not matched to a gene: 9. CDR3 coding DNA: TGTGCCAGCAGCCAGGGGGCAGATGGAAGCTATGGCTACACCTTC. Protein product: CASSQGADGSYGYTF. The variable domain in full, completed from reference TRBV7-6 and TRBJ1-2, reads GAGVSQSPRYKVTKRGQDVALRCDPISGHVSLYWYRQALGQGPEFLTYFNYEAQQDKSGLPNDRFSAERPEGSISTLTIQRTEQRDSAMYRCASSQGADGSYGYTFGSGTRLTVV.

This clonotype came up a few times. The CDR3, as DNA: TGTGCCAGCAGTGATTGGGACAGCCCTAACTATGGCTACACCTTC. It encodes CASSDWDSPNYGYTF. The J gene is TRBJ1-2, the V gene TRBV25-1; 7 bases line up with TRBD1. The germline V gene has CDR1 MGHDK and CDR2 SYGVNS. The CDR3 is 15 amino acids. Trimming removed 3 bases from V and 0 bases from J; junction bases left unmatched: 4.

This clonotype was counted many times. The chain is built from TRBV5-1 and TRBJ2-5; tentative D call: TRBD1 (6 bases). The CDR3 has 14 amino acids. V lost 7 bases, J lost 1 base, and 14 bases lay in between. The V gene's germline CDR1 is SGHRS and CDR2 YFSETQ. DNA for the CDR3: TGCGCCAGCCAGCGCGACAGGACCCAAGAGACCCAGTACTTC. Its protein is CASQRDRTQETQYF.

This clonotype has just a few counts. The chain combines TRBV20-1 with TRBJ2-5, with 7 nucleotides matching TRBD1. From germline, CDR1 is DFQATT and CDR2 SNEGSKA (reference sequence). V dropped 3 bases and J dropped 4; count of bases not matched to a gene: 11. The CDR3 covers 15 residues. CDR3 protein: CSASRGGRRTETQYF. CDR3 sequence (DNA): TGCAGTGCTAGTAGAGGGGGCCGTCGGACAGAGACCCAGTACTTC.

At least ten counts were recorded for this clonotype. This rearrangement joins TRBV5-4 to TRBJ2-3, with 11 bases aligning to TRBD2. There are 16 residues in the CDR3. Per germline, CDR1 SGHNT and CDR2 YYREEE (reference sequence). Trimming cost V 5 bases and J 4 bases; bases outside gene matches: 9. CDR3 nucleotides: TGTGCCAGCAGTAGTTCCGGGACTAGCGGCTCAGATACGCAGTATTTT. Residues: CASSSSGTSGSDTQYF.

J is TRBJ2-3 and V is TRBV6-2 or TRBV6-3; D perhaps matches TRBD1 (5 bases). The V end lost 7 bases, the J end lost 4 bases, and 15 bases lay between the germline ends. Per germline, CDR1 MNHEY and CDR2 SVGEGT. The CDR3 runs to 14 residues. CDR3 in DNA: TGTGCCAGCACCAAGACAGTTCCGGCAGATACGCAGTATTTT. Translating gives CASTKTVPADTQYF.

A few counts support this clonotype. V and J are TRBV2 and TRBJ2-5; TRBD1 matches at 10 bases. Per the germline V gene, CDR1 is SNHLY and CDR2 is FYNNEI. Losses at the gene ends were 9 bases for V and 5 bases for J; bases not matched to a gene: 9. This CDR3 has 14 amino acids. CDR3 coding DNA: TGTGCCAGTTCAGACAGGGGGCTCTTGGAGACCCAGTACTTC. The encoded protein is CASSDRGLLETQYF. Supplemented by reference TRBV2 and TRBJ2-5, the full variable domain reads EPEVTQTPSHQVTQMGQEVILRCVPISNHLYFYWYRQILGQKVEFLVSFYNNEISEKSEIFDDQFSVERPDGSNFTLKIRSTKLEDSAMYFCASSDRGLLETQYFGPGTRLLVL.

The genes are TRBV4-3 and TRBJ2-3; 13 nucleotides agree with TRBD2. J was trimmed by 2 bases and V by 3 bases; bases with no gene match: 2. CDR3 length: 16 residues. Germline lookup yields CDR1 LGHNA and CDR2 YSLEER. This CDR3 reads CASSQGLAGPTDTQYF. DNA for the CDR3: TGCGCCAGCAGCCAGGGACTAGCGGGGCCCACAGATACGCAGTATTTT.